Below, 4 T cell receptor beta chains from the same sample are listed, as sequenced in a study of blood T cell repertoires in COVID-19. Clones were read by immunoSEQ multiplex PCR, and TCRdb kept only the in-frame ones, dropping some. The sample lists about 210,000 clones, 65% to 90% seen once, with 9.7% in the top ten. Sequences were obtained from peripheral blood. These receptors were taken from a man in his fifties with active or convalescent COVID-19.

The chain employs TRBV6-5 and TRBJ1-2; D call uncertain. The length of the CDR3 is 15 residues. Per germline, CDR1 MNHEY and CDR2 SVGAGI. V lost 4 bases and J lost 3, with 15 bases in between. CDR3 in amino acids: CASSSHSPPDYGYTF. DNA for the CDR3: TGTGCCAGCAGTTCCCACAGTCCACCCGACTATGGCTACACCTTC.

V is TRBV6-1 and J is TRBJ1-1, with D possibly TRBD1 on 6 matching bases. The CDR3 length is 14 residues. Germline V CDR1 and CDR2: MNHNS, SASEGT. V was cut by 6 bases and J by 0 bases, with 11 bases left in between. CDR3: CASRAGEMNTEAFF. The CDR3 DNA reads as TGTGCCAGCAGGGCAGGGGAAATGAACACTGAAGCTTTCTTT.

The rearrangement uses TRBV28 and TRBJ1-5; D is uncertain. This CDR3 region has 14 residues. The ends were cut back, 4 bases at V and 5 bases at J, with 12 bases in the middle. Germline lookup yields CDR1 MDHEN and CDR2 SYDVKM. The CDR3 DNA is TGTGCCAGCAGTTCCCCCCAACAATATCAGCCCCAGCATTTT. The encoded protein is CASSSPQQYQPQHF.

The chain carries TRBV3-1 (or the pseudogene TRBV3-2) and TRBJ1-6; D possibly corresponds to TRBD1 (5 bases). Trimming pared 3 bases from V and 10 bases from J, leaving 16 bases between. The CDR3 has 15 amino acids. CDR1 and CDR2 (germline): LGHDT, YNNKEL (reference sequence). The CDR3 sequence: CASSQMGGVQSPLHF. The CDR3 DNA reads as TGTGCCAGCAGCCAGATGGGGGGGGTGCAGTCACCCCTCCACTTT.